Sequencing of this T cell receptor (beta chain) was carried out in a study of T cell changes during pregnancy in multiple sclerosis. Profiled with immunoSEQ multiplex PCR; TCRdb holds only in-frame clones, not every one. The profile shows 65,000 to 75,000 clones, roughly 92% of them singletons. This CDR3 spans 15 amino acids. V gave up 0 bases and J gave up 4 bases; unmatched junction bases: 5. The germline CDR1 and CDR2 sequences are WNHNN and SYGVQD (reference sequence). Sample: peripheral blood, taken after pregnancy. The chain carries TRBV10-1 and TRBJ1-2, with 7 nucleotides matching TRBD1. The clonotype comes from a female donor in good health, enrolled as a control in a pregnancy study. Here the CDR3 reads CASSESKDRTYGYTF. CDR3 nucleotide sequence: TGCGCCAGCAGTGAGTCGAAGGACAGGACCTATGGCTACACCTTC.